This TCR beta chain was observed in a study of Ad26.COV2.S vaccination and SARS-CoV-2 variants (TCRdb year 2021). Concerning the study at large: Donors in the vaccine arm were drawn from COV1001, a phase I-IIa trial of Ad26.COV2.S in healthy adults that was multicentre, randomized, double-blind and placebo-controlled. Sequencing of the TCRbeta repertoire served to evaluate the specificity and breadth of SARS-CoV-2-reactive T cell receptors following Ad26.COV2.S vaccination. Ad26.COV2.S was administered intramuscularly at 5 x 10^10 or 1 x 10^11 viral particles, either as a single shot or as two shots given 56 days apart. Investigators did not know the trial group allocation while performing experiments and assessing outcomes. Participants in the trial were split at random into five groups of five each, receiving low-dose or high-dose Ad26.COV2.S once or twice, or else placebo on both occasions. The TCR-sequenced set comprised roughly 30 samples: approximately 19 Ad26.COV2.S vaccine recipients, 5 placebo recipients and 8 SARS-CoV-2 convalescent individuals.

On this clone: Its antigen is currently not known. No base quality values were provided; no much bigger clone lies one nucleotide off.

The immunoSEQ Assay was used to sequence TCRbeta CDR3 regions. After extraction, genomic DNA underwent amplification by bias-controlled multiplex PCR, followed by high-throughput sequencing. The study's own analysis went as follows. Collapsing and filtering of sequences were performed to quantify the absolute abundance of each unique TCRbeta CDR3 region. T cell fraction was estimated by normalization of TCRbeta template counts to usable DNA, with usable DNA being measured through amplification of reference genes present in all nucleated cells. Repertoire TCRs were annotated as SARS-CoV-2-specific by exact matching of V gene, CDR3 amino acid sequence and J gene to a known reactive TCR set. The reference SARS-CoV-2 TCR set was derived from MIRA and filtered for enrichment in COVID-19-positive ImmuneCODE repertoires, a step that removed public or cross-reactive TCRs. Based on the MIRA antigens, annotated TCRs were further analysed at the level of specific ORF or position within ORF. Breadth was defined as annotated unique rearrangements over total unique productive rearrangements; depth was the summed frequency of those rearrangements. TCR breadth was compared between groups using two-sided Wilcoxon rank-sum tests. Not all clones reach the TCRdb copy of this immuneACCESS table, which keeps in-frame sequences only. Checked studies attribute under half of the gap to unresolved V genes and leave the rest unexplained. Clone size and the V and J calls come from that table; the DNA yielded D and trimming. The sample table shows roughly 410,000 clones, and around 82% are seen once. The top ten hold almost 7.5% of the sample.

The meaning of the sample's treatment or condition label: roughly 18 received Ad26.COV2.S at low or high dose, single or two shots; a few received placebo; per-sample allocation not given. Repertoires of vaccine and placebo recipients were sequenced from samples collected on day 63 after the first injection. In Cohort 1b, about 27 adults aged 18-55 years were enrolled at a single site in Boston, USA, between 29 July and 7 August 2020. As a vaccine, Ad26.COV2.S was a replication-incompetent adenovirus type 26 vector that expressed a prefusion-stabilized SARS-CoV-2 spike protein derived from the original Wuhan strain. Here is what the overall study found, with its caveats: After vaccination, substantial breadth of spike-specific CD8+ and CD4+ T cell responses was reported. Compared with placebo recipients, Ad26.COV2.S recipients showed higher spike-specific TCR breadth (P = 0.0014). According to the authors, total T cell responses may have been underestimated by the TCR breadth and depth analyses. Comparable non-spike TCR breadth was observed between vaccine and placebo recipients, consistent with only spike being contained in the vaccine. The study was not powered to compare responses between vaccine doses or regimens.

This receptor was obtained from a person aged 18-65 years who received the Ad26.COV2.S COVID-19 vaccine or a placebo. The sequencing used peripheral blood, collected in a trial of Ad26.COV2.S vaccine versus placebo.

The nucleotide sequence reads TGTGCCAGTAGTATCCACGGGACAGGGGTCAGAGAGACCCAGTACTTC. Translated, this gives CASSIHGTGVRETQYF. The V and J genes are TRBV19 and TRBJ2-5, with 10 bases in between that match TRBD1. Trimming accounts for 3 bases at V and 4 bases at J, while the number of junction bases matched to no gene is 8. From the cysteine up to the phenylalanine, the CDR3 has a length of 16 residues. CDR3 DNA only is kept here, 48 bases in frame from base 1. CDR1 LNHDA and CDR2 SQIVND are derived from the germline V gene (reference sequence). This CDR3, with the reference TRBV19 and TRBJ2-5 proteins standing in past its ends, gives the full variable domain DGGITQSPKYLFRKEGQNVTLSCEQNLNHDAMYWYRQDPGQGLRLIYYSQIVNDFQKGDIAEGYSVSREKKESFPLTVTSAQKNPTAFYLCASSIHGTGVRETQYFGPGTRLLVL.